Listed below are T cell receptor beta chains from one sample, sequenced in a study of T cells in Graves' hyperthyroidism and ophthalmopathy. TCRdb reprocessed the multiplex PCR reads with MiXCR, giving one entry per CDR3 protein. Here the sample spans over 700,000 distinct CDR3 sequences, over 15% being singletons. The specimen sequenced was blood. These TCRs come from a woman between 50 and 59 years old with Graves' hyperthyroidism that later progressed to Graves' ophthalmopathy. Both conserved end residues are part of each CDR3. The order of the fields is V gene, J gene, D gene, clone size, CDR3 DNA, CDR3 protein. A D gene is named only where the DNA matches it firmly. Size is omitted from some rows. Given values are once, few, many or a class for expanded clones.

v_call: TRBV7-2; j_call: TRBJ2-2; d_call: TRBD1; clone_size: many; cdr3_nt: TGTGCCAGCAGCCCGTGGGGACCACAGGGGGCGAAAACCGGGGAGCTGTTTTTT; cdr3_aa: CASSPWGPQGAKTGELFF
v_call: TRBV2; j_call: TRBJ2-4; d_call: .; clone_size: .; cdr3_nt: TGTGCCAGCTGGATTCCGGGGTTCGCCAAAAACATTCAGTACTTC; cdr3_aa: CASWIPGFAKNIQYF
v_call: TRBV9; j_call: TRBJ2-1; d_call: .; clone_size: few; cdr3_nt: TGTGCCAGCAGCGTAGCAACCAGGGCGAGCAATGAGCAGTTCTTC; cdr3_aa: CASSVATRASNEQFF
v_call: TRBV7-9; j_call: TRBJ1-2; d_call: TRBD1; clone_size: .; cdr3_nt: TGTGCCATCCCCGGGACAGGGGTTAAGGAGTGGGGCTACACCTTC; cdr3_aa: CAIPGTGVKEWGYTF
v_call: TRBV7-2; j_call: TRBJ2-5; d_call: TRBD1; clone_size: .; cdr3_nt: TGTGCCAGCAGCCTCCGGACAGGAAACCAAGAGACCCAGTACTTC; cdr3_aa: CASSLRTGNQETQYF
v_call: TRBV2; j_call: TRBJ2-7; d_call: .; clone_size: many; cdr3_nt: TGTGCCAGCAGTTCACAGGGATCGGTCCCTTACGAGCAGTACTTC; cdr3_aa: CASSSQGSVPYEQYF
v_call: TRBV30; j_call: TRBJ1-4; d_call: .; clone_size: many; cdr3_nt: TGTGCCTGGAATGTGCGGGGTGGTGAAAAACTGTTTTTT; cdr3_aa: CAWNVRGGEKLFF
v_call: TRBV27; j_call: TRBJ2-4; d_call: .; clone_size: .; cdr3_nt: TGTGCCAGCAGTCTAAACATGGCCAAAAACATTCAGTACTTC; cdr3_aa: CASSLNMAKNIQYF
v_call: TRBV10-2; j_call: TRBJ1-6; d_call: .; clone_size: few; cdr3_nt: TGCGCCAGCAGTAACCTCCGAGACTATAATTCACCCCTCCACTTT; cdr3_aa: CASSNLRDYNSPLHF
v_call: TRBV3-1; j_call: TRBJ1-5; d_call: .; clone_size: many; cdr3_nt: TGTGCCAGCAGCCAAGATGTGGGGAGCAATCAGCCCCAGCATTTT; cdr3_aa: CASSQDVGSNQPQHF
v_call: TRBV19; j_call: TRBJ1-5; d_call: .; clone_size: .; cdr3_nt: TGTGCCAGTAGTAGTACAGGGATGCAGCCCCAGCATTTT; cdr3_aa: CASSSTGMQPQHF
v_call: TRBV3-1; j_call: TRBJ2-1; d_call: .; clone_size: many; cdr3_nt: TGTGCCAGCAGCCAAGAGCGGTCCGAGCAGTTCTTC; cdr3_aa: CASSQERSEQFF
v_call: TRBV7-9; j_call: TRBJ2-7; d_call: TRBD2; clone_size: many; cdr3_nt: TGTGCCAGCAGCTTCCGCCGACTAGCGGGGGGTCCCTACGAGCAGTACTTC; cdr3_aa: CASSFRRLAGGPYEQYF
v_call: TRBV29-1; j_call: TRBJ2-2; d_call: .; clone_size: few; cdr3_nt: TGCAGCGTCCACCACCAAGGTTTGGGGGCAGAAACCGGGGAGCTGTTTTTT; cdr3_aa: CSVHHQGLGAETGELFF
v_call: TRBV19; j_call: TRBJ1-1; d_call: TRBD1; clone_size: .; cdr3_nt: TGTGCCAGTAGTATGGGACAGGGCCTAATGAACACTGAAGCTTTCTTT; cdr3_aa: CASSMGQGLMNTEAFF
v_call: TRBV20-1; j_call: TRBJ2-2; d_call: TRBD2; clone_size: .; cdr3_nt: TGCAGTGCTAGAGATCCCCTAGCGGGGAGCACCGGGGAGCTGTTTTTT; cdr3_aa: CSARDPLAGSTGELFF
v_call: TRBV7-9; j_call: TRBJ2-3; d_call: .; clone_size: few; cdr3_nt: TGTGCCAGCAGCAAGGGCAGGGAGAGGAATACGCAGTATTTT; cdr3_aa: CASSKGRERNTQYF
v_call: TRBV19; j_call: TRBJ1-5; d_call: .; clone_size: .; cdr3_nt: TGTGCCAGTTCTCCCGTTCCAGGGGAACAGCCCCAGCATTTT; cdr3_aa: CASSPVPGEQPQHF
v_call: TRBV20-1; j_call: TRBJ1-6; d_call: .; clone_size: many; cdr3_nt: TGCAGTGCTAGAGGAACAGGGAATTCACCCCTCCACTTT; cdr3_aa: CSARGTGNSPLHF
v_call: TRBV10-3; j_call: TRBJ2-7; d_call: TRBD1; clone_size: many; cdr3_nt: TGTGCCATCAGGATCACAGGGGGCGACGAGCAGTACTTC; cdr3_aa: CAIRITGGDEQYF
v_call: TRBV20-1; j_call: TRBJ1-3; d_call: .; clone_size: .; cdr3_nt: TGCAGTGCTAGAAAGGCCACAACGGGAAACACCATATATTTT; cdr3_aa: CSARKATTGNTIYF
v_call: TRBV3-1; j_call: TRBJ2-5; d_call: .; clone_size: many; cdr3_nt: TGTGCCAGCAGCCAAGACCACGGAGAGACCCAGTACTTC; cdr3_aa: CASSQDHGETQYF
v_call: TRBV10-2; j_call: TRBJ1-2; d_call: .; clone_size: once; cdr3_nt: TGCGCCAGCAGTGACTTGGGTTACTCCTATGGCTACACCTTC; cdr3_aa: CASSDLGYSYGYTF
v_call: TRBV12-3/TRBV12-4; j_call: TRBJ2-1; d_call: TRBD2; clone_size: .; cdr3_nt: TGTGCCAGCTCCCGATCTAGCGGGAGCCACAATGAGCAGTTCTTC; cdr3_aa: CASSRSSGSHNEQFF
v_call: TRBV5-4; j_call: TRBJ2-5; d_call: TRBD2; clone_size: few; cdr3_nt: TGTGCCAGCAGCTTGGCTAGCGGGGAAGAGACCCAGTACTTC; cdr3_aa: CASSLASGEETQYF
v_call: TRBV6-1; j_call: TRBJ1-2; d_call: .; clone_size: .; cdr3_nt: TGTGCCAGCAGCCCCGAAAAGGGGGGCTCCTATGGCTACACCTTC; cdr3_aa: CASSPEKGGSYGYTF
v_call: TRBV11-2; j_call: TRBJ2-4; d_call: TRBD1; clone_size: many; cdr3_nt: TGTGCCAGCAGCCACGAGACAGGGGGATTAGCCAAAAACATTCAGTACTTC; cdr3_aa: CASSHETGGLAKNIQYF
v_call: TRBV5-1; j_call: TRBJ2-5; d_call: .; clone_size: few; cdr3_nt: TGCGCCAGCAGCCCGCAGCGTCCGGAGACCCAGTACTTC; cdr3_aa: CASSPQRPETQYF
v_call: TRBV7-9; j_call: TRBJ1-2; d_call: TRBD1; clone_size: many; cdr3_nt: TGTGCCAGCAGCTCGAGCGGACAGGGGTCTGGCTACACCTTC; cdr3_aa: CASSSSGQGSGYTF
v_call: TRBV7-2; j_call: TRBJ1-1; d_call: .; clone_size: few; cdr3_nt: TGTGCCAGCAGCTCTATAGGGATACAGACTGAAGCTTTCTTT; cdr3_aa: CASSSIGIQTEAFF
v_call: TRBV13; j_call: TRBJ2-1; d_call: .; clone_size: .; cdr3_nt: TGTGCCAGCAGCTTGTTCCAGGACAATGAGCAGTTCTTC; cdr3_aa: CASSLFQDNEQFF
v_call: TRBV18; j_call: TRBJ1-4; d_call: TRBD1; clone_size: many; cdr3_nt: TGTGCCAGCTCACCCCGGGACAGATATAATGAAAAACTGTTTTTT; cdr3_aa: CASSPRDRYNEKLFF
v_call: TRBV30; j_call: TRBJ1-4; d_call: .; clone_size: .; cdr3_nt: TGTGCCTGGAACCGCCACGAGAATGAAAAACTGTTTTTT; cdr3_aa: CAWNRHENEKLFF
v_call: TRBV5-5; j_call: TRBJ1-6; d_call: .; clone_size: .; cdr3_nt: TGTGCCAGCAGGCCAAGGGCGGGAAGTAAGGGACCCCTCCACTTT; cdr3_aa: CASRPRAGSKGPLHF
v_call: TRBV27; j_call: TRBJ1-5; d_call: .; clone_size: few; cdr3_nt: TGTGCCAGCAGAGGCATTAGCAATCAGCCCCAGCATTTT; cdr3_aa: CASRGISNQPQHF
v_call: TRBV10-2; j_call: TRBJ1-3; d_call: .; clone_size: .; cdr3_nt: TGCGCCAGCAGTGACGAAGGGGCTGGAAACACCATATATTTT; cdr3_aa: CASSDEGAGNTIYF
v_call: TRBV12-3/TRBV12-4; j_call: TRBJ2-2; d_call: TRBD1; clone_size: many; cdr3_nt: TGTGCCAGCAGGGGACAGGGGAACACCGGGGAGCTGTTTTTT; cdr3_aa: CASRGQGNTGELFF